The 27 T cell receptor beta chains below come from one sample, sequenced in a study of STAT3 mutations in large granular lymphocyte leukemia. General study findings and limits: At least one immunodominant TCR beta clonotype appeared in every T-cell large granular lymphocyte leukemia patient.

No antigen has been identified for these receptors. Clones were read by immunoSEQ multiplex PCR, and TCRdb kept only the in-frame ones, dropping some. The table records under 35,000 clones, roughly 80% of them present only once. The specimen was peripheral blood mononuclear cells. The receptors were gathered from a woman between 50 and 59 years old with T-cell large granular lymphocyte leukemia. Some clones in this sample may be carry-over from other donors' samples.

The V call is TRBV7-8, the J call TRBJ2-3; 15 bases line up with TRBD2. Germline V gene lookup returns CDR1 SGHVS and CDR2 FQNEAQ. Trimming at V came to 1 base and at J to 4 bases, leaving 0 bases not matched to a gene. The CDR3 length is 16 residues. The CDR3 protein is CASSLGTSGRADTQYF. The CDR3 nucleotides are TGTGCCAGCAGCTTAGGGACTAGCGGGAGGGCAGATACGCAGTATTTT.

This clone was observed once. V usage is TRBV6-5 and J usage is TRBJ2-1, with TRBD2 as a possible D gene (6 bases). V gave up 5 bases and J gave up 1 base, with 12 bases separating them. Per germline, CDR1 MNHEY and CDR2 SVGAGI. This CDR3 contains 15 residues. The chain's CDR3 is CASSPGGGSYNEQFF. The DNA for the CDR3 is TGTGCCAGCAGTCCCGGGGGAGGTTCCTACAATGAGCAGTTCTTC.

This clone was recorded only once. The rearrangement uses TRBV6-6 and TRBJ2-5; D might be TRBD1 (6 bases). Trimming removed 0 bases from V and 5 bases from J, with 10 bases in between. There are 14 residues in the CDR3. Germline loops: CDR1 MNHNY, CDR2 SVGAGI (reference sequence). CDR3 nucleotides: TGTGCCAGCAGTTACTCACAGGGTCGGGAGACCCAGTACTTC. Protein product: CASSYSQGRETQYF.

The genes are TRBV5-1 and TRBJ1-1, with D unresolved. This CDR3 has 14 residues. Between the trimmed V and J ends, which lost 0 bases and 4 bases, there was a span of 10 bases. Germline CDR1 is SGHRS and CDR2 is YFSETQ. The CDR3 is CASSLGGAGTEAFF. CDR3 bases: TGCGCCAGCAGCTTGGGAGGCGCAGGCACTGAAGCTTTCTTT. The entire variable domain, with the rest obtained from reference TRBV5-1 and TRBJ1-1, is as follows: KAGVTQTPRYLIKTRGQQVTLSCSPISGHRSVSWYQQTPGQGLQFLFEYFSETQRNKGNFPGRFSGRQFSNSRSEMNVSTLELGDSALYLCASSLGGAGTEAFFGQGTRLTVV.

The table lists this clone with a count of one. This sequence joins TRBV27 and TRBJ1-2; D gene unclear. Germline V gives CDR1 MNHEY, CDR2 SMNVEV (reference sequence). V lost 5 bases and J lost 7, with 20 bases in between. The length of the CDR3 is 15 residues. CDR3 residues: CASSPWSSEGTGYTF. CDR3 nucleotides: TGTGCCAGCAGTCCGTGGTCTTCAGAGGGAACTGGCTACACCTTC.

This clone has just a few counts. The chain recombines TRBV28 with TRBJ2-6; no reliable D call. The V end was cut by 5 bases, the J end by 0 bases, with 11 bases between. Germline lookup yields CDR1 MDHEN and CDR2 SYDVKM. This CDR3 has 16 residues. DNA of the CDR3: TGTGCCAGCAGTAATCCGGTCCGCTCTGGGGCCAACGTCCTGACTTTC. Protein product: CASSNPVRSGANVLTF.

The chain recombines TRBV5-4 with TRBJ2-1, with D unclear. The CDR3 extends over 12 amino acids. V lost 4 bases, J lost 7 bases, and 9 bases lay in between. The germline CDR1 and CDR2 sequences are SGHNT and YYREEE (reference sequence). In DNA, the CDR3 is TGTGCCAGCAGCCTGCCCCCGAATGAGCAGTTCTTC. Translating gives CASSLPPNEQFF. Supplemented by reference TRBV5-4 and TRBJ2-1, the full variable domain reads ETGVTQSPTHLIKTRGQQVTLRCSSQSGHNTVSWYQQALGQGPQFIFQYYREEENGRGNFPPRFSGLQFPNYSSELNVNALELDDSALYLCASSLPPNEQFFGPGTRLTVL.

The chain is built from TRBV11-2 and TRBJ2-7; D perhaps matches TRBD1 (5 bases). This CDR3 is built from 15 residues. In germline, CDR1 is SGHAT, CDR2 FQNNGV. With 1 base removed from V and 5 bases from J, the gap between germline ends came to 15 bases. Here the CDR3 reads CASSLGAGQGHEQYF. The DNA for the CDR3 is TGTGCCAGCAGCTTAGGGGCAGGGCAGGGTCACGAGCAGTACTTC.

This clone was counted only a few times. The chain joins TRBV28 to TRBJ1-4; a possible D gene is TRBD1 (6 bases). V was pared by 2 bases and J by 8 bases, with 15 bases between. CDR1 is MDHEN, CDR2 SYDVKM, per germline. CDR3 length equals 15 residues. Written as DNA, the CDR3 is TGTGCCAGCAGTTTACCGGGGGGCGGAGGAGAAAAACTGTTTTTT. Translating gives CASSLPGGGGEKLFF.

The gene calls are TRBV18 and TRBJ2-5, with 14 bases lining up with TRBD2. V shed 2 bases and J 4 bases; nucleotides not matched to a gene: 6. Germline V gives CDR1 KGHSH, CDR2 LQKENI. CDR3 length: 17 amino acids. This CDR3 is CASSPGLAGGRGETQYF. In DNA, the CDR3 is TGTGCCAGCTCACCAGGACTAGCGGGAGGCCGGGGAGAGACCCAGTACTTC.

The chain carries TRBV7-2 and TRBJ1-2; D uncertain. Germline values: CDR1 SGHTA, CDR2 FQGNSA. The length of the CDR3 is 14 residues. Trimming took 3 bases from V and 4 from J, leaving 12 bases between them. The chain's CDR3 is CASSFDVMRYGYTF. CDR3 sequence (DNA): TGTGCCAGCAGCTTTGATGTCATGCGCTATGGCTACACCTTC.

Here the CDR3 DNA reads TGTGCCAGCAGCCAACTTCATAGGGGGAGTAATGAAAAACTGTTTTTT. It is translated as CASSQLHRGSNEKLFF. V usage is TRBV4-2 and J usage is TRBJ1-4, with TRBD1 as a possible D gene (6 bases). The CDR3 consists of 16 residues. CDR1 is LGHNA and CDR2 is YNFKEQ in the germline V gene. Trimming left V 2 bases short and J 4 bases short, with 14 bases between.

Note on this clone: The sample carries other DNA sequences with the same CDR3. The gene calls are TRBV18 and TRBJ1-5; no reliable D call. CDR1 is KGHSH, CDR2 LQKENI, per germline. Trimming left V 2 bases short and J 5 bases short, with 4 bases between. This CDR3 has 12 amino acids. The CDR3 is CASSPGDQPQHF. Here the CDR3 DNA reads TGTGCCAGCTCACCAGGAGATCAGCCCCAGCATTTT.

This clone has more than one count but fewer than ten. V is TRBV6-1 and J is TRBJ1-2; TRBD1 matches at 7 bases. CDR1 MNHNS and CDR2 SASEGT come from the germline V gene. This CDR3 spans 12 amino acids. V lost 3 bases to trimming and J lost 5 bases; unmatched junction nucleotides: 0. CDR3 bases: TGTGCCAGCAGTGACAGGGGGTATGGCTACACCTTC. Its protein product is CASSDRGYGYTF.

Concerning this clone: The germline gene is not matched at one end of the junction; a read error may be the cause. This rearrangement joins TRBV28 to TRBJ1-1; D call uncertain. Germline V gene data show CDR1 as MDHEN and CDR2 as SYDVKM. The CDR3 consists of 13 residues. Written as DNA, the CDR3 is TGTGCCAGCAGTTTAGGAAGGAACCCTGAAGCTTTCTTT. Its translation: CASSLGRNPEAFF.

This sequence joins TRBV18 and TRBJ2-5, with D perhaps assigned TRBD1 or TRBD2 (6 bases each). Germline CDR1 reads KGHSH; CDR2 reads LQKENI. The CDR3 length is 13 residues. V lost 3 bases, J lost 5 bases, and 10 bases lay in between. The CDR3 loop reads CASSPGGAETQYF. DNA of the CDR3: TGTGCCAGCTCACCGGGGGGCGCCGAGACCCAGTACTTC.

This chain uses TRBV7-9 with TRBJ2-5; D tentatively reads TRBD1 or TRBD2 (6 bases each). Germline V gene data show CDR1 as SEHNR and CDR2 as FQNEAQ (reference sequence). This CDR3 has 14 amino acids. Trimming pared 5 bases from V and 5 bases from J, leaving 15 bases between. As DNA, the CDR3 is TGTGCCAGCAGCCCCCAAGGGGGGCGGGAGACCCAGTACTTC. Its translation: CASSPQGGRETQYF.

This rearrangement joins TRBV7-9 to TRBJ2-1, with D unresolved. This CDR3 comprises 16 residues. CDR1 is SEHNR, CDR2 FQNEAQ, per germline (reference sequence). V lost 0 bases, J lost 6 bases, and 15 bases lay in between. CDR3 residues: CASSLAGVQQSNEQFF. DNA for the CDR3: TGTGCCAGCAGCTTAGCCGGCGTACAGCAATCCAATGAGCAGTTCTTC.

Within the sample, this clone is medium-sized (0.01 to 0.1%). The rearrangement joins TRBV5-4 to TRBJ2-1; D uncertain. Trimming stripped 2 bases from V and 0 bases from J, with 9 bases between. CDR1 is SGHNT and CDR2 is YYREEE in the germline V gene (reference sequence). This CDR3 region has 15 residues. The CDR3 here is CASSLASISYNEQFF. The CDR3 nucleotides are TGTGCCAGCAGCTTAGCTAGTATCTCCTACAATGAGCAGTTCTTC. Supplemented by reference TRBV5-4 and TRBJ2-1, the full variable domain reads ETGVTQSPTHLIKTRGQQVTLRCSSQSGHNTVSWYQQALGQGPQFIFQYYREEENGRGNFPPRFSGLQFPNYSSELNVNALELDDSALYLCASSLASISYNEQFFGPGTRLTVL.

The gene calls are TRBV18 and TRBJ2-1; the D gene is possibly TRBD2 (6 bases). The CDR3 contains 16 residues. Trimming removed 4 bases at V and 4 bases at J, with 17 bases between. Germline assignment: CDR1 KGHSH and CDR2 LQKENI. The CDR3 is CASSRVGGPGYNEQFF. The CDR3 bases are TGTGCCAGCTCACGCGTTGGAGGGCCTGGGTACAATGAGCAGTTCTTC.

The chain employs TRBV28 and TRBJ2-5, with D perhaps matching TRBD2 (7 bases). This CDR3 spans 15 amino acids. Germline-derived CDR1 and CDR2 are MDHEN and SYDVKM. V dropped 6 bases and J dropped 5 bases, with 19 bases sitting between them. DNA of the CDR3: TGTGCCAGCAGCCTCGCTGGGGGGGCTGTGGAGACCCAGTACTTC. This translates into CASSLAGGAVETQYF.

The gene calls are TRBV18 and TRBJ2-2, with D possibly being TRBD2 (5 bases). The length of the CDR3 is 12 residues. The V gene's germline CDR1 is KGHSH and CDR2 LQKENI. V lost 6 bases, J lost 6 bases, and 8 bases lay in between. DNA for the CDR3: TGTGCCAGCTCCCCGCGGGCCGGGGAGCTGTTTTTT. Its protein is CASSPRAGELFF.

This chain uses TRBV5-1 with TRBJ2-7, with D unclear. CDR1 is SGHRS and CDR2 is YFSETQ in the germline V gene. The CDR3 contains 16 residues. Deletions cut 0 bases from V and 3 bases from J, with 16 bases between. The CDR3 loop reads CASSLAGSPQGYEQYF. CDR3 nucleotides: TGCGCCAGCAGCTTGGCGGGCAGCCCACAAGGCTACGAGCAGTACTTC.

This clone was seen once. This sample also contains other DNA sequences that code for the same CDR3. The chain employs TRBV18 and TRBJ2-7; D remains unclear. V was trimmed by 3 bases and J by 0 bases, leaving 9 bases between them. Germline CDR1 reads KGHSH; CDR2 reads LQKENI. This CDR3 is built from 14 residues. Written as DNA, the CDR3 is TGTGCCAGCTCACCTGCAAGGAGCTCCTACGAGCAGTACTTC. This translates into CASSPARSSYEQYF.

The chain uses TRBV20-1 and TRBJ2-5; the D gene is possibly TRBD1 (5 bases). V was cut by 6 bases and J by 2 bases, with 7 bases left in between. CDR3 length: 11 amino acids. The germline gives CDR1 DFQATT, CDR2 SNEGSKA (reference sequence). CDR3 coding DNA: TGCAGTGCATCAGGGCAAGAGACCCAGTACTTC. This encodes CSASGQETQYF.

The chain uses TRBV27 and TRBJ1-2; D might be TRBD1 (6 bases). Germline CDR1 is MNHEY and CDR2 is SMNVEV (reference sequence). The V gene lost 2 bases and the J gene lost 4 bases, with 14 bases spanning the gap. The CDR3 length is 15 residues. In DNA form, the CDR3 reads TGTGCCAGCAGTTTAGCTCGCAGGGGAGGCTATGGCTACACCTTC. Protein sequence: CASSLARRGGYGYTF.

This clone appeared a few times. This rearrangement joins TRBV18 to TRBJ1-2, with TRBD1 identical over 10 bases. The CDR3 sequence is 14 residues long. Germline loops: CDR1 KGHSH, CDR2 LQKENI. Trimming took 5 bases from V and 3 from J; bases not matched to a gene: 3. The CDR3 reads CASSKGQGDYGYTF. The DNA of the CDR3 is TGTGCCAGCTCAAAAGGACAGGGGGACTATGGCTACACCTTC. The full variable domain, with the rest looked up from reference TRBV18 and TRBJ1-2, is NAGVMQNPRHLVRRRGQEARLRCSPMKGHSHVYWYRQLPEEGLKFMVYLQKENIIDESGMPKERFSAEFPKEGPSILRIQQVVRGDSAAYFCASSKGQGDYGYTFGSGTRLTVV.